One and the same sample provided the 32 T cell receptor beta chains below, sequenced in a study of regulatory T cells in long-lasting Graves disease. Time point indicated: newly diagnosed GD, antithyroid drugs for less than 3 months. PBMC RNA served as the TCR library source. With iRepertoire HTBI primers and Arm-PCR of CDR3 regions, TCR beta libraries were built. TCRdb processed the multiplex PCR reads anew with MiXCR; each CDR3 protein has one entry. The sample records around 480,000 distinct CDR3 sequences, about 15% being singletons. Separately, the same data were catalogued under a study of T cells in Graves' hyperthyroidism and ophthalmopathy.

The input for sequencing was peripheral blood mononuclear cells (PBMCs), taken at new diagnosis, from a patient treated with antithyroid drugs. The receptors were gathered from a woman aged 40 to 65 with Graves disease.

This clonotype has at least ten counts. This CDR3 is CASSENDRGSGNTIYF. CDR3 sequence (DNA): TGTGCCAGCAGTGAAAATGACAGGGGAAGTGGAAACACCATATATTTT. The chain combines TRBV2 with TRBJ1-3, with 8 bases matching TRBD1. This CDR3 is 16 amino acids long. CDR1 and CDR2 from the germline V gene are SNHLY and FYNNEI. With 2 bases clipped from V and 3 bases from J, the junction kept 6 bases outside the gene matches.

The chain employs TRBV10-1 and TRBJ2-2; tentatively, D is TRBD2 (7 bases). The CDR3 loop spans 14 amino acids. The germline V gene has CDR1 WNHNN and CDR2 SYGVQD (reference sequence). Trimming took 6 bases from V and 8 from J, leaving 16 bases between them. The CDR3 here is CASRGASGQGELFF. CDR3 in DNA: TGCGCCAGCAGGGGGGCTAGCGGCCAGGGGGAGCTGTTTTTT.

This clonotype was seen repeatedly, ten times or more. The V gene is TRBV5-1, the J gene TRBJ1-1, with TRBD1 as a possible D gene (6 bases). The CDR3 runs to 16 residues. CDR1 and CDR2 (germline): SGHRS, YFSETQ. The V end lost 1 base, the J end lost 5 bases, and 18 bases lay between the germline ends. The CDR3 region has the DNA TGCGCCAGCAGCTTGATAACAGGGAGGTCCGGGACTGAAGCTTTCTTT. Translation: CASSLITGRSGTEAFF.

This clonotype was counted only a few times. The genes are TRBV19 and TRBJ1-2, with unresolved D. CDR1 and CDR2 from the germline V gene are LNHDA and SQIVND (reference sequence). V dropped 3 bases and J dropped 1 base, with 18 bases sitting between them. The CDR3 length is 17 residues. The CDR3 loop is CASSISSAPEFNYGYTF. The CDR3, as DNA: TGTGCCAGTAGTATTTCCTCAGCGCCGGAGTTTAACTATGGCTACACCTTC.

This sequence joins TRBV6-1 and TRBJ1-3; D unresolved. Trimming removed 0 bases from V and 0 bases from J, with 6 bases in between. From germline, CDR1 is MNHNS and CDR2 SASEGT. This CDR3 has 15 amino acids. This CDR3 reads CASSEALYSGNTIYF. For the CDR3, the DNA is TGTGCCAGCAGTGAAGCCTTATACTCTGGAAACACCATATATTTT.

On this clonotype: Because it lacks the conserved phenylalanine or tryptophan at the end, this CDR3 is likely a read error. V is TRBV11-3 and J is TRBJ2-7; no clear D gene. CDR3 length equals 14 residues. Germline V gene lookup returns CDR1 SGHNT and CDR2 YENEEA. Trimming took 4 bases from V and 2 from J, leaving 12 bases between them. The CDR3: CASSSSSSPYEQYL. The CDR3 region has the DNA TGTGCCAGCAGCTCCTCTAGTAGCCCCTACGAGCAGTACCTC.

The sample holds many counts of this clonotype. This chain links TRBV28 with TRBJ1-2, with a weak D call TRBD1 (5 bases). The germline gives CDR1 MDHEN, CDR2 SYDVKM. Trimming took off 7 bases at V and 8 bases at J, with 14 bases between the two ends. This CDR3 contains 12 residues. The CDR3 spells CASTPGGRGYTF. The DNA for the CDR3 is TGTGCCAGCACCCCGGGGGGTCGAGGCTACACCTTC.

This clonotype was observed a handful of times. The rearrangement links TRBV5-6 to TRBJ2-2; D not certain. This CDR3 contains 16 residues. V shed 3 bases and J shed 0 bases, with 12 bases lying between them. Germline V gene lookup returns CDR1 SGHDT and CDR2 YYEEEE. The CDR3, as DNA: TGTGCCAGCAGCTGCCTGACGGACCCGAACACCGGGGAGCTGTTTTTT. It encodes CASSCLTDPNTGELFF.

This clonotype was counted ten times or more. This chain joins TRBV15 and TRBJ1-5; the D gene is possibly TRBD1 (5 bases). Between the trimmed V and J ends, which lost 0 bases and 5 bases, there was a span of 14 bases. CDR1 LNHNV and CDR2 YYDKDF come from the germline V gene (reference sequence). The CDR3 is made up of 16 amino acids. DNA of the CDR3: TGTGCCACCAGCAGAGATCGGGGAGGGGCGGATCAGCCCCAGCATTTT. Its protein product is CATSRDRGGADQPQHF. Full variable domain (missing parts from reference TRBV15 and TRBJ1-5): DAMVIQNPRYQVTQFGKPVTLSCSQTLNHNVMYWYQQKSSQAPKLLFHYYDKDFNNEADTPDNFQSRRPNTSFCFLDIRSPGLGDTAMYLCATSRDRGGADQPQHFGDGTRLSIL.

The genes are TRBV25-1 and TRBJ2-2, with D tentatively TRBD1 (6 bases). The CDR3 extends over 18 amino acids. CDR1 is MGHDK, CDR2 SYGVNS, per germline. Trimming stripped 1 base from V and 0 bases from J, with 15 bases between. This CDR3 is CASSELVGASPNTGELFF. In DNA form, the CDR3 reads TGTGCCAGCAGTGAATTGGTGGGGGCGAGCCCGAACACCGGGGAGCTGTTTTTT.

In this sample, this clonotype turned up many times. One junction end disagrees with the germline gene, perhaps due to a read error. J is TRBJ1-1 and V is TRBV2; 10 bases are a match to TRBD1. CDR1 SNHLY and CDR2 FYNNEI come from the germline V gene. The CDR3 length is 16 residues. The CDR3 DNA sequence: TGTGCCAGCAGTCTTGAAGGGGGACAGGGGTACACTGAAGCTTCCTTT. Protein product: CASSLEGGQGYTEASF.

This clonotype was picked up many times. This chain joins TRBV28 and TRBJ1-2, with 7 bases identical to TRBD1. The CDR3 has 15 amino acids. The V gene's germline CDR1 is MDHEN and CDR2 SYDVKM. Unmatched junction bases numbered 10, after V lost 2 bases and J lost 7 bases. CDR3 region: CASSLPAQGGTGYTF. In nucleotides, the CDR3 is TGTGCCAGCAGTTTACCTGCGCAGGGGGGAACTGGCTACACCTTC.

There are many counts of this clonotype. V usage is TRBV6-1 and J usage is TRBJ1-2, with D possibly TRBD1 on 6 matching bases. The CDR3 extends over 14 amino acids. The ends were cut back, 6 bases at V and 4 bases at J, with 15 bases in the middle. Germline V gives CDR1 MNHNS, CDR2 SASEGT. The CDR3 sequence is CASSSPGDGYGYTF. The CDR3 nucleotides are TGTGCCAGCAGCAGCCCAGGGGATGGCTATGGCTACACCTTC.

This clonotype has at least ten counts. V and J are TRBV2 and TRBJ2-7, with TRBD1 as a possible D gene (6 bases). CDR1 is SNHLY, CDR2 FYNNEI, per germline. The CDR3 loop spans 15 amino acids. V was trimmed by 2 bases and J by 0 bases, leaving 11 bases between them. The DNA of the CDR3 is TGTGCCAGCAGTGAAAGGGACACCTCCTCCTACGAGCAGTACTTC. Residues: CASSERDTSSYEQYF.

The chain recombines TRBV19 with TRBJ1-5; D is undetermined. CDR1 is LNHDA and CDR2 is SQIVND in the germline V gene (reference sequence). With 3 bases removed from V and 1 base from J, the gap between germline ends came to 10 bases. There are 15 residues in the CDR3. Here the CDR3 reads CASSIGSLSNQPQHF. CDR3 bases: TGTGCCAGTAGTATTGGGAGTCTGAGCAATCAGCCCCAGCATTTT.

V gene TRBV2 combines with J gene TRBJ1-2; the match to TRBD1 covers 12 bases. The junction had 8 bases not matched to a gene; V was cut back by 7 bases and J by 8 bases. The CDR3 totals 14 residues. CDR1 and CDR2 (germline): SNHLY, FYNNEI. CDR3 coding DNA: TGTGCCAGCACTCGGGGACAGGGGGCCGGGGGCTACACCTTC. It encodes CASTRGQGAGGYTF.

Only one count was recorded for this clonotype. V and J are TRBV5-6 and TRBJ2-3; TRBD2 aligns across 8 bases. CDR1 SGHDT and CDR2 YYEEEE come from the germline V gene. CDR3 size: 15 residues. V gave up 1 base and J gave up 6 bases; unmatched junction bases: 7. This CDR3 reads CASSLSLAGKDTQYF. Written as DNA, the CDR3 is TGTGCCAGCAGCTTGAGTTTAGCGGGGAAGGATACGCAGTATTTT.

The V and J genes are TRBV28 and TRBJ1-5; D might be TRBD1 (6 bases). V was clipped by 3 bases and J by 9 bases, with 15 bases between them. This CDR3 is built from 14 residues. Germline values: CDR1 MDHEN, CDR2 SYDVKM. This CDR3 is CASSFEGGLPPQHF. The DNA of the CDR3 is TGTGCCAGCAGTTTTGAGGGGGGGTTGCCGCCCCAGCATTTT.

The V gene is TRBV2, the J gene TRBJ1-3; D is undetermined. Germline assignment: CDR1 SNHLY and CDR2 FYNNEI. The V and J ends lost 6 bases and 0 bases respectively, with 12 bases between them. The CDR3 is 15 residues long. The CDR3 reads CASRAKVNSGNTIYF. In nucleotides, the CDR3 is TGTGCCAGCAGAGCTAAAGTTAACTCTGGAAACACCATATATTTT.

The chain has TRBV5-1 and TRBJ2-1; D is possibly TRBD1 (5 bases). The J call may be faulty, since TRBJ2-5 better matches the DNA end. Germline CDR1 and CDR2: SGHRS and YFSETQ. This CDR3 contains 14 residues. CDR3 nucleotide sequence: TGCGCCAGCAGCCCGGCGACAGTGCAAGAGACCCAGTACTTC. Translating it yields CASSPATVQETQYF.

This clonotype has at least ten counts. This chain links TRBV4-1 with TRBJ1-2; 9 bases fit TRBD1. With 1 base clipped from V and 6 bases from J, the junction kept 9 bases outside the gene matches. The CDR3 extends over 16 amino acids. Germline V gives CDR1 MGHRA, CDR2 YSYEKL. The CDR3 region has the DNA TGCGCCAGCAGCCAAGGCTACAGGGGGCGTAAGGATGGCTACACCTTC. Encoded protein: CASSQGYRGRKDGYTF.

At least ten counts were recorded for this clonotype. This rearrangement joins TRBV7-8 to TRBJ1-3; unclear D gene. Trimming stripped 5 bases from V and 2 bases from J, with 13 bases between. Germline V gene sequence: CDR1 SGHVS, CDR2 FQNEAQ. CDR3 length equals 15 residues. The CDR3 spells CASSPAAGTGNTIYF. The CDR3 coding sequence is TGTGCCAGCAGCCCGGCGGCGGGGACTGGAAACACCATATATTTT.

With respect to this clonotype: This may be a read error: a much more frequent sequence differs by one nucleotide. The rearrangement uses TRBV6-5 and TRBJ1-1; D possibly corresponds to TRBD1 (6 bases). The CDR3 covers 15 residues. CDR1 and CDR2 from the germline V gene are MNHEY and SVGAGI. Between the trimmed V and J ends, which lost 4 bases and 5 bases, there was a span of 17 bases. CDR3 DNA: TGTGCCAGCAGTTTATTTGGGGGCGCGGAAACTGAAGCTTTCTTT. It specifies CASSLFGGAETEAFF.

The chain joins TRBV18 to TRBJ1-2, with a tentative D call TRBD1 (6 bases). This CDR3 has 14 amino acids. Germline assignment: CDR1 KGHSH and CDR2 LQKENI. Trimming removed 3 bases from V and 6 bases from J, with 14 bases in between. The CDR3 DNA reads TGTGCCAGCTCACCTGAAGGACAGAGGAATGGCTACACCTTC. Amino acid sequence: CASSPEGQRNGYTF.

This clonotype was recorded a few times. The J gene is TRBJ1-2, the V gene TRBV9, with 10 bases matching TRBD1. CDR3 length: 16 residues. Germline V CDR1 and CDR2: SGDLS, YYNGEE. With 2 bases clipped from V and 4 bases from J, the junction kept 8 bases outside the gene matches. The CDR3: CASSVGQGSLFYGYTF. In DNA, the CDR3 is TGTGCCAGCAGCGTGGGACAGGGGTCCCTTTTCTATGGCTACACCTTC.

The chain carries TRBV2 and TRBJ2-1, with TRBD1 identical over 8 bases. The CDR3 runs 12 residues. Trimming cost V 5 bases and J 10 bases; bases outside gene matches: 4. Germline CDR1 is SNHLY and CDR2 is FYNNEI. The CDR3 region has the DNA TGTGCCAGCAGTTCTCGACAGGGGGAGCAGTTCTTC. It encodes CASSSRQGEQFF.

The chain carries TRBV20-1 and TRBJ2-5, with D maybe TRBD2 (6 bases). Trimming removed 0 bases from V and 1 base from J, with 12 bases in between. This CDR3 region has 15 residues. CDR1 is DFQATT, CDR2 SNEGSKA, per germline (reference sequence). CDR3 bases: TGCAGTGCTAGAGAGGTGGGCGGGACCCAAGAGACCCAGTACTTC. It specifies CSAREVGGTQETQYF.

This clonotype showed up many times. V and J are TRBV2 and TRBJ1-1; D is uncertain. Germline loops: CDR1 SNHLY, CDR2 FYNNEI. Trimming shortened V by 2 bases and J by 7 bases, and 11 bases separated the two germline ends. This CDR3 is 13 amino acids long. CDR3 in amino acids: CASSEKVFGEAFF. In DNA, the CDR3 is TGTGCCAGCAGTGAAAAGGTTTTCGGTGAAGCTTTCTTT.

This clonotype was seen only a few times. The V call is TRBV9, the J call TRBJ2-3, with TRBD2 as a possible D gene (7 bases). The CDR3 runs 15 residues. Germline CDR1 is SGDLS and CDR2 is YYNGEE. V was cut by 2 bases and J by 2 bases, with 12 bases left in between. The chain's CDR3 is CASSVAGALTDTQYF. The CDR3 bases are TGTGCCAGCAGCGTGGCGGGGGCTCTCACAGATACGCAGTATTTT.

This clonotype was detected many times. The V call is TRBV7-9, the J call TRBJ1-1; D uncertain. Trimming took 4 bases from V and 4 from J, leaving 19 bases between them. This CDR3 has 16 residues. Germline V CDR1 and CDR2: SEHNR, FQNEAQ (reference sequence). In DNA form, the CDR3 reads TGTGCCAGCAGCTCCGCGAAGACACCGGGCGGCACTGAAGCTTTCTTT. This codes for CASSSAKTPGGTEAFF.

In its sample, this clonotype was seen many times. The rearrangement links TRBV5-1 to TRBJ2-3; D might be TRBD2 (5 bases). The CDR3 has 18 amino acids. Between the trimmed V and J ends, which lost 2 bases and 0 bases, there was a span of 19 bases. Germline V gives CDR1 SGHRS, CDR2 YFSETQ. Written as DNA, the CDR3 is TGCGCCAGCAGCTTCTCCCCCTACCCACGGACTAGCACAGATACGCAGTATTTT. Translation: CASSFSPYPRTSTDTQYF.

This clonotype has ten or more counts. The chain couples TRBV20-1 to TRBJ2-7, with D perhaps matching TRBD1 (6 bases). This CDR3 contains 14 residues. Trimming took off 4 bases at V and 1 base at J, with 14 bases between the two ends. CDR1 and CDR2 (germline): DFQATT, SNEGSKA (reference sequence). The chain's CDR3 is CSATPGTPSYEQYF. The CDR3 DNA follows: TGCAGTGCTACTCCCGGGACACCTTCCTACGAGCAGTACTTC.